Sequencing of this TCR beta chain was carried out in a study of T cell repertoires in cytomegalovirus infection (dated by TCRdb to between 2018 and 2021). About the full investigation: The HLA type of each donor mattered for the analysis, because public TCR beta signatures pointed to carriage of CMV infection along with the matching HLA type.

This clonotype was recorded a few times. Its antigen has not been determined. No base-level quality is on record; no much larger clone is a single base apart. V ends up 5 bases short and J 3 bases short, with an unmatched junction base count of 5. The CDR3 starts with the cysteine, ends with the phenylalanine, and has 14 residues. The kept DNA is CDR3 alone, 42 bases in frame from the first base. Via the germline V gene, CDR1 is MNHNS and CDR2 SASEGT. Data came from an Illumina HiSeq 1500. TCRdb took the public reads, trimmed them with fastp at Q25, ran MiXCR for clone calling and kept in-frame beta chains. Entries are consolidated by CDR3 protein sequence, retaining the most common genes and DNA. In this sample the table shows 350,000 to 550,000 distinct CDR3 sequences, under 40% of which occur a single time. Of the sample, approximately 13% is held by the ten largest clones. Paper-wide results and their limitations: The ex vivo response was dominated by HLA-C-restricted CMV-specific TCR beta clonotypes, and the single most frequent clonotype in two of eight donors was supplied by these HLA-C-restricted clonotypes. Cumulative frequency of public TCR beta family members discriminated carriers of CMV infection plus the relevant HLA type in this cohort and an independent approximately 350-donor cohort.

This sequence uses TRBV6-1 and TRBJ2-3, and 7 bases in between align with TRBD2. Sequencing used PBMCs. This clonotype originated in a human donor in good health (CMV status not recorded). Some clones in this sample may be carry-over from other donors' samples. The sequence in DNA is TGTGCCAGCAGTATTCCACTAGCGACAGATACGCAGTATTTT. It is translated as CASSIPLATDTQYF.